This T cell receptor (beta chain) was found in a study of T cell repertoires in cytomegalovirus infection. The V and J ends lost 5 bases and 1 base respectively, with 13 bases between them. Germline V gene data show CDR1 as DFQATT and CDR2 as SNEGSKA (reference sequence). The CDR3 loop spans 14 amino acids. This clonotype was counted at least ten times. One entry per CDR3 protein, called by TCRdb with MiXCR from the reads. The table shows 310,000 or so distinct CDR3 sequences, with approximately 10% occurring only once. This clonotype was sampled from a human donor in good health (CMV status not recorded). Some clones in this sample may be carry-over from other donors' samples. Sequencing used PBMCs. The chain is built from TRBV20-1 and TRBJ2-3; D gene unclear. CDR3 region: CSAPPSGRTDTQYF. The CDR3 nucleotides are TGCAGTGCTCCCCCGTCCGGACGCACAGATACGCAGTATTTT.